What follows are 18 T cell receptor beta chains derived from one specimen sequenced in a study of siplizumab effects on memory and regulatory T cells. Measured with immunoSEQ multiplex PCR; TCRdb has only the in-frame clones, and not every one. This sample carries some 62,000 clones, around 79% of them seen once, and the ten largest clones take over 0.4%. Sequences were obtained from memory CD4+ T cells sorted from blood. Receptors originate from a human donor in good health.

The chain employs TRBV4-1 and TRBJ1-1, with TRBD1 matching 9 bases. Losses at the gene ends were 0 bases for V and 5 bases for J; bases not matched to a gene: 4. This CDR3 comprises 15 residues. In germline, CDR1 is MGHRA, CDR2 YSYEKL. The CDR3 is CASSQDTGGWTEAFF. DNA for the CDR3: TGCGCCAGCAGCCAAGATACAGGGGGCTGGACTGAAGCTTTCTTT.

The chain joins TRBV4-2 to TRBJ2-5; perhaps TRBD2 as D (6 bases). This CDR3 spans 15 amino acids. The germline V gene has CDR1 LGHNA and CDR2 YNFKEQ. Trimming took off 0 bases at V and 5 bases at J, with 13 bases between the two ends. The CDR3 is CASSQDGGSAETQYF. For the CDR3, the DNA is TGTGCCAGCAGCCAAGATGGGGGGTCCGCGGAGACCCAGTACTTC.

The chain joins TRBV6-9 to TRBJ1-2; unclear D gene. Between the trimmed V and J ends, which lost 5 bases and 4 bases, there was a span of 14 bases. Germline values: CDR1 MNHGY, CDR2 SVAAGI. The CDR3 is 14 amino acids. The CDR3: CASSLSREGYGYTF. The CDR3 nucleotides read TGTGCCAGCAGTCTCTCGCGAGAGGGCTATGGCTACACCTTC.

This clone has just one count. The chain is built from TRBV5-1 and TRBJ2-2; D might be TRBD1 (5 bases). The germline V gene has CDR1 SGHRS and CDR2 YFSETQ. The CDR3 totals 12 residues. Trimming cost V 4 bases and J 6 bases, with 7 bases left between them. The CDR3 sequence is CASSKGSGELFF. DNA of the CDR3: TGCGCCAGCAGCAAGGGGTCCGGGGAGCTGTTTTTT.

CDR3 sequence (DNA): TGTGCCAGCAGCTTAAATCCTAGCGGGGGTTACGAGCAGTACTTC. The encoded protein is CASSLNPSGGYEQYF. The chain uses TRBV7-8 and TRBJ2-5, with 10 nucleotides matching TRBD2. TRBJ2-7 matches the DNA end more closely, so the J call is doubtful. CDR3 length equals 15 residues. The germline V gene encodes CDR1 SGHVS and CDR2 FQNEAQ.

J is TRBJ1-1 and V is TRBV28; perhaps TRBD1 as D (6 bases). The CDR3 spans 14 residues. Germline-derived CDR1 and CDR2 are MDHEN and SYDVKM. V lost 6 bases to trimming and J lost 5 bases, with 16 bases between them. The DNA for the CDR3 is TGTGCCAGCAGATCCTGGGGAGGGGGAACTGAAGCTTTCTTT. Residues: CASRSWGGGTEAFF.

The CDR3 loop is CASSRTSGGENEQFF. In nucleotides, the CDR3 is TGTGCCAGCTCGCGGACTAGCGGGGGGGAAAATGAGCAGTTCTTC. The chain combines TRBV18 with TRBJ2-1; 15 bases fit TRBD2. Germline assignment: CDR1 KGHSH and CDR2 LQKENI. Trimming cost V 6 bases and J 7 bases; bases outside gene matches: 4. This CDR3 region has 15 residues.

The chain recombines TRBV5-1 with TRBJ1-1, with D possibly matching TRBD1 (6 bases). Trimming removed 4 bases from V and 4 bases from J, with 14 bases in between. CDR3 size: 14 residues. The germline gives CDR1 SGHRS, CDR2 YFSETQ. As DNA, the CDR3 is TGCGCCAGCAGCCAACAGGGCTTGGGCACTGAAGCTTTCTTT. Its protein is CASSQQGLGTEAFF.

The V call is TRBV27, the J call TRBJ1-1, with unresolved D. The V gene lost 3 bases and the J gene lost 2 bases, with 10 bases spanning the gap. The germline V gene has CDR1 MNHEY and CDR2 SMNVEV (reference sequence). The CDR3 has 14 amino acids. This CDR3 is CASSFVGINTEAFF. CDR3 nucleotides: TGTGCCAGCAGTTTTGTGGGTATTAACACTGAAGCTTTCTTT.

V and J are TRBV29-1 and TRBJ1-5; a possible D gene is TRBD1 (6 bases). The CDR3 runs to 13 residues. CDR1 is SQVTM and CDR2 is ANQGSEA in the germline V gene. The germline V and J ends were trimmed by 4 bases and 7 bases, with 14 bases remaining between them. The CDR3 DNA is TGCAGCGTTGCGGGGGGCAGCGGGCAGCCCCAGCATTTT. Amino acid sequence: CSVAGGSGQPQHF.

CDR3: CASTKQDNYGYTF. The CDR3 DNA is TGCGCCAGCACAAAACAGGATAACTATGGCTACACCTTC. The gene calls are TRBV5-1 and TRBJ1-2, with D perhaps matching TRBD1 (5 bases). CDR1 is SGHRS, CDR2 YFSETQ, per germline. This CDR3 spans 13 amino acids. Deletions cut 6 bases from V and 1 base from J, with 10 bases between.

The chain is built from TRBV7-6 and TRBJ2-5, with D hard to call. The CDR3 runs 18 residues. The germline V gene has CDR1 SGHVS and CDR2 FNYEAQ. Trimming left V 1 base short and J 0 bases short, with 18 bases between. CDR3 protein: CASSLVAPVVAHQETQYF. CDR3 DNA sequence: TGTGCCAGCAGCTTAGTTGCCCCTGTAGTGGCGCACCAAGAGACCCAGTACTTC.

The chain combines TRBV29-1 with TRBJ1-2; TRBD1 aligns across 7 bases. CDR1 is SQVTM and CDR2 is ANQGSEA in the germline V gene. Losses at the gene ends were 7 bases for V and 4 bases for J; bases not matched to a gene: 9. CDR3 length: 13 amino acids. The CDR3 region is CSAEGQDFYGYTF. The DNA of the CDR3 is TGCAGCGCGGAAGGACAGGACTTCTATGGCTACACCTTC.

J is TRBJ2-7 and V is TRBV5-1; 7 nucleotides line up with TRBD2. J gave up 3 bases and V 4 bases, and 7 bases lay outside the gene matches. The CDR3 runs to 14 residues. The germline gives CDR1 SGHRS, CDR2 YFSETQ. CDR3 coding DNA: TGCGCCAGCAGCGGGAACACGGGGGGCTACGAGCAGTACTTC. Its protein is CASSGNTGGYEQYF.

The V gene is TRBV11-2, the J gene TRBJ2-3, with a weak D call TRBD1 (5 bases). Germline CDR1 SGHAT, CDR2 FQNNGV. This CDR3 region has 15 residues. V lost 5 bases and J 3 bases, leaving 15 bases between the germline ends. The CDR3 region has the DNA TGTGCCAGCAGCAAAGCAGGGATGAGAACAGATACGCAGTATTTT. Translated, it gives CASSKAGMRTDTQYF. Filled out from reference TRBV11-2 and TRBJ2-3, the complete variable domain reads EAGVAQSPRYKIIEKRQSVAFWCNPISGHATLYWYQQILGQGPKLLIQFQNNGVVDDSQLPKDRFSAERLKGVDSTLKIQPAKLEDSAVYLCASSKAGMRTDTQYFGPGTRLTVL.

V is TRBV6-5 and J is TRBJ1-1; 8 positions match TRBD1. Germline CDR1 MNHEY, CDR2 SVGAGI. The CDR3 consists of 12 residues. V lost 5 bases and J lost 10; bases outside the gene matches: 6. The CDR3 nucleotides are TGTGCCAGCAGTGATACCGACAGGGGAGCTTTCTTT. Translated: CASSDTDRGAFF.

This clone was seen a single time. In nucleotides, the CDR3 is TGCAGCGGCTCCGGGACAATGAGCAATCAGCCCCAGCATTTT. Its translation: CSGSGTMSNQPQHF. This chain links TRBV29-1 with TRBJ1-5, with TRBD1 as a possible D gene (6 bases). Per germline, CDR1 SQVTM and CDR2 ANQGSEA. V gave up 7 bases and J gave up 1 base, with 14 bases separating them. This CDR3 is built from 14 residues.

The chain combines TRBV12-5 with TRBJ2-5; D may be TRBD1 (7 bases). Germline V gene data show CDR1 as LGHNT and CDR2 as FRNRAP. The CDR3 covers 13 residues. The V end lost 3 bases, the J end lost 6 bases, and 11 bases lay between the germline ends. This chain's CDR3 is CASGLGGGQTQYF. CDR3 nucleotides: TGTGCTAGTGGTTTAGGAGGGGGCCAGACCCAGTACTTC. Using reference TRBV12-5 and TRBJ2-5 for the parts outside the CDR3, the full variable domain is DARVTQTPRHKVTEMGQEVTMRCQPILGHNTVFWYRQTMMQGLELLAYFRNRAPLDDSGMPKDRFSAEMPDATLATLKIQPSEPRDSAVYFCASGLGGGQTQYFGPGTRLLVL.